Below are 27 T cell receptor beta chains sequenced from a single sample in a study of blood T cell repertoires in COVID-19. Assay used: immunoSEQ multiplex PCR; TCRdb lists only in-frame clones, some missing. The sample has approximately 270,000 clones, 80% to 90% seen once. Sequencing was carried out using peripheral blood. The source of these receptors is a woman aged 65 to 85 with acute or convalescent COVID-19.

Worth noting for this clone: Other DNA sequences in this sample translate to the same CDR3. The rearrangement uses TRBV3-1 (or the pseudogene TRBV3-2) and TRBJ1-4; D is undetermined. Looked up from germline, CDR1 is LGHDT and CDR2 is YNNKEL (reference sequence). The V and J ends lost 1 base and 4 bases respectively, with 10 bases between them. The CDR3 spans 15 residues. CDR3 bases: TGTGCCAGCAGCCAAGCCGGGAGAGTTAATGAAAAACTGTTTTTT. As protein: CASSQAGRVNEKLFF.

The chain combines TRBV6-2 or TRBV6-3 with TRBJ2-1; TRBD2 matches 8 bases. The CDR3 is 16 residues long. V lost 2 bases to trimming and J lost 6 bases; unmatched junction nucleotides: 9. Germline assignment: CDR1 MNHEY and CDR2 SVGEGT. CDR3 in amino acids: CASSYRGGDLGNEQFF. CDR3 in DNA: TGTGCCAGCAGTTACCGGGGGGGGGATCTAGGCAATGAGCAGTTCTTC.

The chain carries TRBV5-4 and TRBJ1-2; D possibly corresponds to TRBD1 (6 bases). The CDR3 length is 14 residues. Germline CDR1 and CDR2: SGHNT and YYREEE (reference sequence). Deletions cut 3 bases from V and 2 bases from J, with 11 bases between. The CDR3 is CASSSTGFNYGYTF. The CDR3 bases are TGTGCCAGCAGCTCGACAGGCTTCAACTATGGCTACACCTTC.

This sequence joins TRBV19 and TRBJ1-1, with D unclear. V was pared by 9 bases and J by 0 bases, with 14 bases between. CDR1 is LNHDA, CDR2 SQIVND, per germline (reference sequence). The CDR3 loop spans 14 amino acids. Here the CDR3 DNA reads TGTGCCAGCGAAAGCGACGGTATGAACACTGAAGCTTTCTTT. Protein product: CASESDGMNTEAFF.

The chain is built from TRBV5-1 and TRBJ1-2, with 7 bases aligning to TRBD1. This CDR3 contains 14 residues. Looked up from germline, CDR1 is SGHRS and CDR2 is YFSETQ. The junction had 6 bases not matched to a gene; V was cut back by 6 bases and J by 1 base. CDR3 bases: TGCGCCAGCAATAGGGACAGCAGTAACTATGGCTACACCTTC. Its protein product is CASNRDSSNYGYTF.

Comments on this clone: The sample has other DNA sequences that encode this CDR3 too. The chain links TRBV5-1 to TRBJ1-1; D is possibly TRBD1 (5 bases). Germline lookup yields CDR1 SGHRS and CDR2 YFSETQ. The CDR3 contains 12 residues. V dropped 4 bases and J dropped 3 bases, with 7 bases sitting between them. The CDR3 sequence is CASSTGYTEAFF. The DNA for the CDR3 is TGCGCCAGCAGCACAGGCTACACTGAAGCTTTCTTT.

V is TRBV27 and J is TRBJ1-5, with D maybe TRBD1 (5 bases). The CDR3 runs to 15 residues. CDR1 MNHEY and CDR2 SMNVEV come from the germline V gene (reference sequence). V lost 4 bases and J lost 4, with 14 bases in between. CDR3 loop: CASSSHRDSNQPQHF. CDR3 sequence (DNA): TGTGCCAGCAGTTCTCACCGGGACTCTAATCAGCCCCAGCATTTT.

The rearrangement joins TRBV5-1 to TRBJ2-3; D is possibly TRBD2 (7 bases). This CDR3 comprises 17 residues. The germline V and J ends were trimmed by 4 bases and 4 bases, with 22 bases remaining between them. Germline CDR1 SGHRS, CDR2 YFSETQ. CDR3 nucleotide sequence: TGCGCCAGCAGCCCGGGGGGCTCGGCTAGTCTTGCAGATACGCAGTATTTT. Protein: CASSPGGSASLADTQYF.

V usage is TRBV10-3 and J usage is TRBJ1-1; 7 nucleotides line up with TRBD1. CDR1 is ENHRY and CDR2 is SYGVKD in the germline V gene. V dropped 6 bases and J dropped 3; count of bases not matched to a gene: 4. The length of the CDR3 is 13 residues. The CDR3 DNA follows: TGTGCCATCAGCCAGGGGGAGGACACTGAAGCTTTCTTT. Residues: CAISQGEDTEAFF.

The chain uses TRBV3-1 (or the pseudogene TRBV3-2) and TRBJ1-6; D gene uncertain. The length of the CDR3 is 13 residues. Germline CDR1 LGHDT, CDR2 YNNKEL (reference sequence). Trimming stripped 0 bases from V and 10 bases from J, with 7 bases between. For the CDR3, the DNA is TGTGCCAGCAGCCAAGAGGAGGGCTCACCCCTCCACTTT. This encodes CASSQEEGSPLHF.

The chain recombines TRBV6-6 with TRBJ1-3; no definite D call. Between the trimmed V and J ends, which lost 6 bases and 7 bases, there was a span of 7 bases. Per germline, CDR1 MNHNY and CDR2 SVGAGI (reference sequence). This CDR3 comprises 11 residues. The CDR3 region is CASSLRNTIYF. The CDR3 DNA reads as TGTGCCAGCAGCCTGCGGAACACCATATATTTT.

The rearrangement links TRBV24-1 to TRBJ2-3; D might be TRBD2 (6 bases). The CDR3 is 14 residues long. The germline V gene encodes CDR1 KGHDR and CDR2 SFDVKD. Deletions cut 5 bases from V and 1 base from J, with 9 bases between. The CDR3 sequence: CATSGGGGTDTQYF. For the CDR3, the DNA is TGTGCCACCAGTGGTGGCGGGGGCACAGATACGCAGTATTTT.

This sequence joins TRBV18 and TRBJ2-3; D unclear. Germline values: CDR1 KGHSH, CDR2 LQKENI. V was shortened by 3 bases and J by 5 bases, with 3 bases between the two germline ends. The CDR3 loop spans 11 amino acids. The CDR3: CASSPGDTQYF. The CDR3 region has the DNA TGTGCCAGCTCACCCGGAGATACGCAGTATTTT.

The sample holds a few counts of this clone. The rearrangement links TRBV2 to TRBJ2-7, with 7 bases lining up with TRBD1. The V and J ends lost 5 bases and 7 bases, in that order; junction bases with no gene match: 5. Germline V gene sequence: CDR1 SNHLY, CDR2 FYNNEI. CDR3 size: 12 residues. CDR3 DNA: TGTGCCAGCAGTAAGACAGGGTGGGAGCAGTACTTC. Translated, it gives CASSKTGWEQYF.

V is TRBV28 and J is TRBJ2-6; no definite D call. The CDR3 consists of 16 residues. Germline V lookup: CDR1 MDHEN, CDR2 SYDVKM. V was cut by 6 bases and J by 4 bases, with 16 bases left in between. The CDR3 sequence is CASRLSGSTGANVLTF. In DNA form, the CDR3 reads TGTGCCAGCAGACTCTCCGGGTCTACGGGGGCCAACGTCCTGACTTTC.

Of note for this clone: The junction and the germline gene differ at one end; a read error may be behind it. The J gene is TRBJ2-4, the V gene TRBV7-8, with 12 bases fitting TRBD2. CDR3 length: 14 residues. The germline CDR1 and CDR2 sequences are SGHVS and FQNEAQ. CDR3 loop: CASSLAGGENIQYF. Here the CDR3 DNA reads TGTGCCAGCAGCCTAGCGGGGGGGGAAAACATTCAGTACTTC.

The chain links TRBV5-5 to TRBJ1-2, with D unclear. The germline V and J ends were trimmed by 4 bases and 6 bases, with 16 bases remaining between them. The germline V gene encodes CDR1 SGHKS and CDR2 YYEKEE (reference sequence). The CDR3 totals 14 residues. The CDR3 region has the DNA TGTGCCAGCAGCCTTATTGCGGGGTCAGATGGCTACACCTTC. It encodes CASSLIAGSDGYTF.

The rearrangement links TRBV18 to TRBJ1-1; 8 nucleotides agree with TRBD1. Germline CDR1 and CDR2: KGHSH and LQKENI. V dropped 6 bases and J dropped 1; count of bases not matched to a gene: 7. This CDR3 has 15 amino acids. CDR3 region: CASSAHGTGNTEAFF. Here the CDR3 DNA reads TGTGCCAGCTCGGCCCATGGGACAGGGAACACTGAAGCTTTCTTT. The full variable domain, in which reference TRBV18 and TRBJ1-1 provide the parts outside the CDR3, is NAGVMQNPRHLVRRRGQEARLRCSPMKGHSHVYWYRQLPEEGLKFMVYLQKENIIDESGMPKERFSAEFPKEGPSILRIQQVVRGDSAAYFCASSAHGTGNTEAFFGQGTRLTVV.

The genes are TRBV11-2 and TRBJ2-7; D gene uncertain. Germline CDR1 is SGHAT and CDR2 is FQNNGV. The CDR3 consists of 13 residues. Trimming removed 0 bases at V and 0 bases at J, with 3 bases between. CDR3 amino acids: CASSLDNSYEQYF. CDR3 DNA: TGTGCCAGCAGCTTAGACAACTCCTACGAGCAGTACTTC.

CDR3 sequence: CASSDRGAETGELFF. In DNA form, the CDR3 reads TGTGCCAGCAGCGACAGGGGAGCGGAGACCGGGGAGCTGTTTTTT. The rearrangement uses TRBV9 and TRBJ2-2; TRBD1 aligns across 7 bases. Unmatched junction bases numbered 7, after V lost 3 bases and J lost 5 bases. Germline CDR1 SGDLS, CDR2 YYNGEE. The CDR3 extends over 15 amino acids. The whole variable domain, filled in from reference TRBV9 and TRBJ2-2, reads DSGVTQTPKHLITATGQRVTLRCSPRSGDLSVYWYQQSLDQGLQFLIQYYNGEERAKGNILERFSAQQFPDLHSELNLSSLELGDSALYFCASSDRGAETGELFFGEGSRLTVL.

The chain carries TRBV2 and TRBJ1-1; 8 nucleotides align to TRBD1. The CDR3 has 14 residues. The V segment lost 7 bases and the J segment 1 base; nucleotides outside the gene matches: 5. Germline-derived CDR1 and CDR2 are SNHLY and FYNNEI. CDR3 in amino acids: CASTVGTGNTEAFF. The CDR3 DNA follows: TGTGCCAGCACGGTGGGGACAGGGAACACTGAAGCTTTCTTT.

The J gene is TRBJ2-5, the V gene TRBV5-1; 9 nucleotides align to TRBD1. The germline V gene encodes CDR1 SGHRS and CDR2 YFSETQ. The CDR3 spans 15 residues. Trimming at V came to 4 bases and at J to 5 bases, leaving 9 bases not matched to a gene. The CDR3 spells CASSPLQGAGETQYF. CDR3 nucleotides: TGCGCCAGCAGCCCCCTACAGGGGGCAGGGGAGACCCAGTACTTC.

This chain uses TRBV18 with TRBJ1-1, with 8 bases that match TRBD1. The CDR3 contains 12 residues. Looked up from germline, CDR1 is KGHSH and CDR2 is LQKENI. V shed 4 bases, J shed 10 bases, and the junction held 5 bases outside the gene matches. CDR3 coding DNA: TGTGCCAGCTCACGAAGACAGGGGCCAGCTTTCTTT. Protein sequence: CASSRRQGPAFF.

V gene TRBV6-2 or TRBV6-3 combines with J gene TRBJ2-4; 10 nucleotides match TRBD2. The CDR3 length is 15 residues. V lost 5 bases, J lost 7 bases, and 8 bases stayed unmatched. In germline, CDR1 is MNHEY, CDR2 SVGEGT. In DNA, the CDR3 is TGTGCCAGCAGTCCCCCAAGAGCGGGGGGGAACATTCAGTACTTC. Translating gives CASSPPRAGGNIQYF.

The J gene is TRBJ2-2, the V gene TRBV30; 9 bases are a match to TRBD1. V lost 4 bases and J lost 2; bases outside the gene matches: 8. Germline CDR1 is GTSNPN and CDR2 is SVGIG (reference sequence). This CDR3 is built from 16 residues. For the CDR3, the DNA is TGTGCCTGGACTTCGGGGACAGGGTACAACACCGGGGAGCTGTTTTTT. Encoded protein: CAWTSGTGYNTGELFF.

The chain employs TRBV6-1 and TRBJ2-7; 7 bases align to TRBD2. This CDR3 has 14 amino acids. The germline CDR1 and CDR2 sequences are MNHNS and SASEGT. The V gene end was trimmed by 3 bases and the J gene end by 2 bases; junction bases not matched to a gene: 4. Written as DNA, the CDR3 is TGTGCCAGCAGTGAGGGACTACTTCCCTACGAGCAGTACTTC. It is translated as CASSEGLLPYEQYF.

The chain employs TRBV9 and TRBJ2-1; 9 positions match TRBD2. V was pared by 4 bases and J by 1 base, with 15 bases of the junction left unmatched. The CDR3 runs to 19 residues. Looked up from germline, CDR1 is SGDLS and CDR2 is YYNGEE. As DNA, the CDR3 is TGTGCCAGCAGCCCTCGGAGCGGGGCGGGGGGGCGGTCCTACAATGAGCAGTTCTTC. It yields the protein CASSPRSGAGGRSYNEQFF.